This entry lists 10 T cell receptor beta chains sequenced from one sample in a study of metastatic and nonmetastatic thyroid tumors. TCRdb reassembled clones from the PCR reads with MiXCR. The table includes some 15,000 clones, roughly 23% detected once. Thyroid surgery was preceded by no treatment in any patient. The material sequenced was adjacent normal tissue. The receptors shown here come from a female donor with papillary thyroid cancer or a benign thyroid nodule (not recorded which). Some clones in this sample may be carry-over from other donors' samples.

The V call is TRBV11-2, the J call TRBJ1-2; the D is unclear. This CDR3 contains 14 residues. V dropped 0 bases and J dropped 2 bases, with 7 bases sitting between them. CDR1 SGHAT and CDR2 FQNNGV come from the germline V gene. The CDR3 nucleotides read TGTGCCAGCAGCTTAGATATGAGGAACTATGGCTACACCTTC. It encodes CASSLDMRNYGYTF. The whole variable domain, filled in from reference TRBV11-2 and TRBJ1-2, reads EAGVAQSPRYKIIEKRQSVAFWCNPISGHATLYWYQQILGQGPKLLIQFQNNGVVDDSQLPKDRFSAERLKGVDSTLKIQPAKLEDSAVYLCASSLDMRNYGYTFGSGTRLTVV.

V is TRBV2 and J is TRBJ2-1; 9 bases align to TRBD2. CDR1 is SNHLY, CDR2 FYNNEI, per germline. This CDR3 contains 15 residues. The junction had 8 bases not matched to a gene; V was cut back by 6 bases and J by 5 bases. Here the CDR3 reads CASSASGRWDNEQFF. The CDR3 bases are TGTGCCAGCAGCGCAAGCGGGAGGTGGGACAATGAGCAGTTCTTC.

The rearrangement uses TRBV5-1 and TRBJ2-2; 10 positions agree with TRBD2. Germline V gene data show CDR1 as SGHRS and CDR2 as YFSETQ. The CDR3 spans 16 residues. The trim removed 4 bases at V and 3 bases at J, leaving 6 bases unmatched. The CDR3 nucleotides read TGCGCCAGCAGCCAAACGGGACTAGCGTACACCGGGGAGCTGTTTTTT. It encodes CASSQTGLAYTGELFF.

This clone has a single count. No conserved phenylalanine or tryptophan ends this CDR3, so it is likely a read error. The rearrangement links TRBV5-1 to TRBJ2-3; possibly TRBD1 or TRBD2 for D (5 bases each). Germline CDR1 is SGHRS and CDR2 is YFSETQ. CDR3 size: 15 residues. V gave up 0 bases and J gave up 2 bases, with 10 bases separating them. CDR3 protein: CASSLEGRYTDTQYL. The CDR3 DNA reads as TGCGCCAGCAGCTTGGAGGGACGGTACACAGATACGCAGTATCTT.

The chain recombines TRBV2 with TRBJ1-6, with a weak D call TRBD1 (5 bases). V gave up 4 bases and J gave up 6 bases, with 7 bases separating them. The CDR3 covers 13 residues. The germline V gene encodes CDR1 SNHLY and CDR2 FYNNEI. For the CDR3, the DNA is TGTGCCAGCAGTGGGACAAGTAATTCACCCCTCCACTTT. Encoded protein: CASSGTSNSPLHF.

This clone has more than one count but fewer than ten. Germline is not matched at one junction end, which may reflect a read error. The genes are TRBV10-3 and TRBJ1-5, with a possible D match to TRBD1 (6 bases). The CDR3 runs 14 residues. Germline CDR1 and CDR2: ENHRY and SYGVKD. CDR3 amino acids: CAISREGGNQPQHF. CDR3 in DNA: TGTGCCATCAGTAGAGAGGGGGGCAACCAGCCCCAGCATTTT.

V gene TRBV2 combines with J gene TRBJ1-2; D perhaps matches TRBD1 (5 bases). Per germline, CDR1 SNHLY and CDR2 FYNNEI. CDR3 length: 15 amino acids. Trimming shortened V by 2 bases and J by 5 bases, and 15 bases separated the two germline ends. The CDR3 nucleotides read TGTGCCAGCAGTGAAATGACAGACGCCCGATATGGCTACACCTTC. Translation gives CASSEMTDARYGYTF.

A few counts support this clone. V is TRBV5-5 and J is TRBJ2-7; TRBD1 agrees at 8 bases. The CDR3 length is 15 residues. Germline V gene sequence: CDR1 SGHKS, CDR2 YYEKEE (reference sequence). Germline trimming cut 5 bases from V and 5 bases from J; bases unmatched to any gene: 12. CDR3 DNA: TGTGCCAGCAGATACAGGGGGTATCCTCTCGACGAGCAGTACTTC. Protein: CASRYRGYPLDEQYF.

The gene calls are TRBV9 and TRBJ2-2; maybe TRBD2 (6 bases). Germline CDR1 reads SGDLS; CDR2 reads YYNGEE. The ends were cut back, 4 bases at V and 5 bases at J, with 12 bases in the middle. The CDR3 has 14 amino acids. The CDR3 sequence: CASSLGGETGELFF. The CDR3, as DNA: TGTGCCAGCAGCCTCGGCGGGGAGACCGGGGAGCTGTTTTTT.

The chain employs TRBV20-1 and TRBJ2-1, with TRBD1 matching 7 bases. V lost 2 bases and J lost 2; bases outside the gene matches: 6. Germline V gene data show CDR1 as DFQATT and CDR2 as SNEGSKA (reference sequence). This CDR3 is 15 amino acids long. The CDR3: CSARTGQATYNEQFF. The DNA for the CDR3 is TGCAGTGCTAGAACCGGACAGGCGACCTACAATGAGCAGTTCTTC.